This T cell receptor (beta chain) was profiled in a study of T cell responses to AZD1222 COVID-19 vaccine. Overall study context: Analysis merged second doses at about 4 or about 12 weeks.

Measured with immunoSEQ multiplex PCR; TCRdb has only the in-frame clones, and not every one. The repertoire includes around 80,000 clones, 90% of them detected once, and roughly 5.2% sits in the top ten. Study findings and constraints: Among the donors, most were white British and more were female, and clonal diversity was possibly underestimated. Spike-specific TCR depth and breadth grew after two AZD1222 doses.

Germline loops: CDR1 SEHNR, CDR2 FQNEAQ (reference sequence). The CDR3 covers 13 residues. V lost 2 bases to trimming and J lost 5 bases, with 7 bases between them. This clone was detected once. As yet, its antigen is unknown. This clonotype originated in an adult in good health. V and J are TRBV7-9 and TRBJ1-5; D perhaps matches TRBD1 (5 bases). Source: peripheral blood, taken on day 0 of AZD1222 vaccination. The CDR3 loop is CASSLRGDQPQHF. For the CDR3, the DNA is TGTGCCAGCAGCTTAAGGGGCGATCAGCCCCAGCATTTT.